The rows below give T cell receptor beta chains drawn from one sample of a study of CD8 T cells in Susac syndrome. TCRdb recomputed calls from the immunoSEQ multiplex PCR reads with MiXCR, one row per CDR3 protein. The sample shows about 180,000 distinct CDR3 sequences, approximately 96% of them seen only once. What was sequenced was CD4+ T cells from PBMCs. The receptors derive from a human donor with multiple sclerosis. CDR3s include the opening cysteine and the closing phenylalanine or tryptophan. Each record gives: D gene, J gene, V gene, clone size, CDR3 protein, CDR3 DNA. D genes are given only for firm matches. Rows may omit the clone size; those that give it use once, few, many or a size class.

NA TRBJ1-1 TRBV20-1 NA CSARQRTRGDTEAFF TGCAGTGCTAGACAGCGGACGCGGGGGGACACTGAAGCTTTCTTT
NA TRBJ1-4 TRBV20-1 NA CSAWVPGYEKLFF TGCAGTGCGTGGGTCCCGGGCTATGAAAAACTGTTTTTT
NA TRBJ2-2 TRBV12-5 once CASGLRGDTGELFF TGTGCTAGTGGTTTGAGAGGGGACACCGGGGAGCTGTTTTTT
NA TRBJ1-2 TRBV30 NA CAWSVARGQYYGYTF TGTGCCTGGAGTGTGGCCCGAGGACAGTACTATGGCTACACCTTC
TRBD2 TRBJ2-7 TRBV20-1 NA CSARVLRLAGGIYEQYF TGCAGTGCTAGAGTCCTTCGACTAGCGGGGGGGATCTACGAGCAGTACTTC
NA TRBJ2-7 TRBV24-1 NA CATITGTVDSYEQYF TGTGCCACCATCACTGGGACGGTCGATTCCTACGAGCAGTACTTC
NA TRBJ1-6 TRBV4-2 NA CASSQDLGQSLHF TGTGCCAGCAGCCAAGATTTAGGGCAGTCACTCCACTTT
NA TRBJ1-3 TRBV30 NA CAGNRDASSGNTIYF TGTGCCGGGAACCGGGACGCAAGCTCTGGAAACACCATATATTTT
TRBD1 TRBJ2-5 TRBV7-9 NA CASSPGTAYQETQYF TGTGCCAGCAGCCCGGGGACAGCGTACCAAGAGACCCAGTACTTC
NA TRBJ1-1 TRBV20-1 NA CSAAVYRVNTEAFF TGCAGTGCTGCGGTCTACAGGGTGAACACTGAAGCTTTCTTT
NA TRBJ2-4 TRBV14 once CASSQGGGNYGKNIQYF TGTGCCAGCAGCCAAGGTGGGGGGAACTATGGCAAAAACATTCAGTACTTC
TRBD1 TRBJ2-7 TRBV12-3/TRBV12-4 NA CASSPWDRGHEQYF TGTGCCAGCAGTCCGTGGGACAGGGGGCACGAGCAGTACTTC
TRBD2 TRBJ2-7 TRBV7-9 NA CASSLERGRYEQYF TGTGCCAGCAGCTTAGAGCGGGGACGCTACGAGCAGTACTTC
NA TRBJ2-3 TRBV12-3/TRBV12-4 NA CASSSRIETSTDTQYF TGTGCCAGCAGTTCCAGAATAGAAACTAGCACAGATACGCAGTATTTT
TRBD1 TRBJ2-2 TRBV4-3 NA CASSQDGTGTANTGELFF TGCGCCAGCAGCCAAGATGGGACAGGGACGGCGAACACCGGGGAGCTGTTTTTT
NA TRBJ1-5 TRBV20-1 NA CSAPSVRGNQPQHF TGCAGTGCCCCCTCCGTCCGGGGGAATCAGCCCCAGCATTTT
NA TRBJ1-2 TRBV20-1 NA CSASVGATNYGYTF TGCAGTGCTAGCGTGGGGGCGACTAACTATGGCTACACCTTC
TRBD1 TRBJ2-7 TRBV27 NA CASTPLRDSPYEQYF TGTGCCAGCACCCCACTAAGGGACAGTCCCTACGAGCAGTACTTC
NA TRBJ2-1 TRBV12-3/TRBV12-4 NA CASSSQVGGTSF TGTGCCAGCAGTTCCCAAGTGGGCGGGACTTCCTTC
TRBD1 TRBJ1-2 TRBV5-4 NA CASSFDREAYGYTF TGTGCCAGCAGCTTCGACAGGGAAGCGTATGGCTACACCTTC
NA TRBJ1-5 TRBV5-1 NA CASGREPNQPQHF TGCGCCAGCGGCCGGGAGCCCAATCAGCCCCAGCATTTT
TRBD1 TRBJ2-2 TRBV7-8 NA CASSQTGLNTGELFF TGTGCCAGCAGCCAGACAGGGTTAAACACCGGGGAGCTGTTTTTT
TRBD1 TRBJ1-6 TRBV3-1 NA CASRGQGGSPLHF TGTGCCAGCCGGGGACAGGGAGGTTCACCCCTCCACTTT
NA TRBJ2-1 TRBV4-3 NA CASSQEGSYNEQFF TGCGCCAGCAGCCAAGAGGGCAGCTACAATGAGCAGTTCTTC
TRBD1 TRBJ1-2 TRBV7-2 NA CASSRQGIYGYTF TGTGCCAGCAGCAGACAGGGTATCTATGGCTACACCTTC
TRBD1 TRBJ2-2 TRBV3-1 NA CASRKDRANTGELFF TGTGCCAGCAGAAAAGACAGGGCGAACACCGGGGAGCTGTTTTTT
TRBD1 TRBJ1-2 TRBV9 NA CASSVAPGQGIGGYTF TGTGCCAGCAGCGTAGCCCCGGGACAGGGAATCGGTGGCTACACCTTC
TRBD1 TRBJ2-2 TRBV5-6 NA CASSSQGLGELFF TGTGCCAGCAGCTCACAGGGGTTAGGGGAGCTGTTTTTT
NA TRBJ2-5 TRBV29-1 NA CSVQGDGGRETQYF TGCAGCGTTCAAGGGGACGGTGGGAGGGAGACCCAGTACTTC
NA TRBJ2-1 TRBV5-1 NA CASSLAGQSSYNEQFF TGCGCCAGCAGCTTGGCCGGACAGTCGAGCTACAATGAGCAGTTCTTC
NA TRBJ2-3 TRBV7-9 NA CASSLYEGGTTDTQYF TGTGCCAGCAGCCTTTATGAGGGGGGCACGACAGATACGCAGTATTTT
TRBD2 TRBJ2-2 TRBV28 NA CASSATGTSGAGELFF TGTGCCAGCAGTGCCACGGGGACTAGCGGGGCCGGGGAGCTGTTTTTT
TRBD2 TRBJ2-7 TRBV5-4 NA CASSPTGTSGSYEQYF TGTGCCAGCAGCCCGACCGGGACTAGCGGCTCCTACGAGCAGTACTTC
NA TRBJ2-3 TRBV9 NA CASSVRGGTLADTQYF TGTGCCAGCAGCGTAAGGGGTGGGACCCTTGCAGATACGCAGTATTTT
NA TRBJ2-3 TRBV2 NA CATHTEGPGEADTQYF TGTGCCACCCACACCGAAGGGCCCGGGGAGGCAGATACGCAGTATTTT
NA TRBJ2-3 TRBV30 NA CAWSVKRTETDTQYF TGTGCCTGGAGTGTTAAACGGACCGAGACAGATACGCAGTATTTT
TRBD1 TRBJ2-7 TRBV24-1 once CATSDPGQAYEQYF TGTGCCACCAGTGATCCGGGACAGGCCTACGAGCAGTACTTC
NA TRBJ1-1 TRBV6-5 NA CASSGVVNTEAFF TGTGCCAGCAGTGGTGTAGTGAACACTGAAGCTTTCTTT
NA TRBJ2-1 TRBV20-1 NA CSAVAGWLTDNEQFF TGCAGTGCCGTTGCGGGGTGGCTCACCGACAATGAGCAGTTCTTC
NA TRBJ2-1 TRBV12-3/TRBV12-4 NA CASSFTWGALGYEQFF TGTGCCAGCAGTTTTACGTGGGGGGCCCTTGGGTATGAGCAGTTCTTC
NA TRBJ1-6 TRBV30 NA CAWSVPPDSPLHF TGTGCCTGGAGTGTCCCCCCTGATTCACCCCTCCACTTT
NA TRBJ2-2 TRBV5-1 NA CASSISGYPEELFF TGCGCCAGCAGCATCTCAGGGTATCCGGAGGAGCTGTTTTTT